This T cell receptor beta chain was obtained from a study of T-cell reconstitution after alpha-beta-depleted transplantation in children. Findings and caveats of the study: Surviving recipient T cells and thymic progenitors produced the high day-60 TCRbeta diversity seen in some patients. One year post-transplant, T-cell counts and diversity were largely derived from T cells produced anew.

The CDR3 has 13 residues. J lost 10 bases, V lost 6 bases, and 6 bases had no gene match. CDR1 is KGHDR and CDR2 is SFDVKD in the germline V gene. During its preparation, the TCRbeta library received unique molecular identifiers. MiXCR, run by TCRdb on the PCR reads, gives a single entry per CDR3 protein. The data contain just under 350,000 distinct CDR3 sequences, roughly 15% of them singletons. About this clonotype: Its target is not known.

This chain links TRBV24-1 with TRBJ2-1; the match to TRBD2 covers 9 bases. The clonotype was recovered from a male patient aged 2-9 years who had a stem cell transplant for acute lymphoblastic leukemia, so the T cells may come from the graft donor. The material sequenced was PBMCs, mostly from graft donor cells, taken 360 days after TCRalphabeta/CD19-depleted stem cell transplant. The CDR3 DNA reads as TGTGCCACCAGTTGGGCTAGCGGGAACGAGCAGTTCTTC. Protein sequence: CATSWASGNEQFF.